The clone carrying this T cell receptor beta chain was counted at least ten times. This entry is derived from a study of blood T cells in healthy people across ages. A second roughly 6 to 11 cycle PCR used barcoded and J-beta primers. Using its own MiXCR run on the 5' RACE reads, TCRdb lists one record per CDR3 protein. This repertoire shows about a million distinct CDR3 sequences, around two fifths found once; its top ten account for less than 15%. The V gene lost 0 bases and the J gene lost 0 bases, with 10 bases spanning the gap. Germline CDR1 and CDR2: DFQATT and SNEGSKA (reference sequence). This CDR3 spans 15 amino acids.

The chain links TRBV20-1 to TRBJ2-3, with D unresolved. The sequenced sample was blood. The receptor's source is a man between 18 and 35 years old in good health. The CDR3 sequence: CSARDPTTSTDTQYF. The DNA for the CDR3 is TGCAGTGCTAGAGACCCAACGACTAGCACAGATACGCAGTATTTT.